This T cell receptor (beta chain) is drawn from a study of T cells expressing NK-cell markers. About the research overall: Source material for TCR beta repertoires consisted of sorted CD3+CD56+NKG2C+, CD3+CD56+NKG2C- and CD3+CD56-NKG2C+ T cells. Seven HCMV-seropositive donors and one seronegative donor made up the eight sequenced donors. Findings and caveats of the study: The CD3+CD56-NKG2C+ fraction was also led by these clonotypes in several donors. NKG2C+ dominant clonotype frequencies in six donors were about 1.0-8% of CD8+ T cells.

As concerns this clonotype: Its matching antigen is unknown.

One entry per CDR3 protein, without DNA, is what TCRdb gives after re-calling the 5' RACE reads. This sample carries roughly 350,000 distinct CDR3 sequences, with around 5% going to the ten biggest clones. Germline assignment: CDR1 MGHRA and CDR2 YSYEKL. The CDR3 is 13 residues long. Sequencing was performed on blood T cells: a sorted CD56 or NKG2C T cell subset, CD4+ or CD8+ T cells, or bulk PBMC T cells (not recorded which). V and J are TRBV4-1 and TRBJ2-5. The TCR was taken from a man aged 18-69 years in good health. CDR3 protein: CASSQGMRETQYF.